The T cell receptor (beta chain) under discussion was sequenced for a study of cytomegalovirus exposure and HLA in healthy donors (dated by TCRdb to 2016 to 2017). The study in broad terms: In an earlier analysis of 550 to 750 of the donors, around 290 Gb of sequence data and 95 million to 130 million unique TCR beta sequences from about 190 million T cells were reported. About 300 gigabases of sequencing data and some 85 million unique TCR sequences were included in an early release covering about 700 HLA-typed donors. Among the 398 genotyped donors, around 81% belonged to the genetic ancestry cluster associated with self-reported Caucasian donors. The study aimed to test whether cataloging public T cell receptors could reveal signatures of past pathogen exposure. The study used immunosequencing to profile the T cell repertoires of some 600 subjects and linked those repertoires to cytomegalovirus serostatus. In addition to the first cohort of approximately 650 subjects, a separate validation cohort of about 120 different subjects was used. High-throughput TCR immunosequencing, statistical association of individual TCRs with disease status, and machine learning were combined to predict cytomegalovirus infection status. To study patterns of TCR occurrence, a later analysis re-analyzed previously published TCR beta repertoires from under 750 donors and added high-resolution HLA genotyping. In the later analysis, no new phenotypic data were used to find candidate immune exposures; instead, reliance was placed on TCR beta sequences and their occurrence across donors. An earlier analysis of approximately 580 of the donors used high-throughput TCR beta sequencing to judge whether each TCR beta V gene segment behaved as functional or pseudogenic. Alongside the repertoire data, information on donor age, sex, ethnicity and CMV serostatus was compiled. A later genetic analysis took genome-wide SNP genotypes for about 55% of the 666 donors and used that subset as a discovery cohort. Every discovery cohort repertoire had been produced on one sequencing platform. Both class I and class II loci were covered by HLA typing, at four-digit resolution. The number of donors typed differed by locus, with about 629-630 for A, B, C, DRB1 and DQB1, around 520 for DQA1, over 600 for DPA1, and around 430 for DPB1. A handful of DR-DQ haplotypes were handled as single units for association and clustering because linkage in the cohort was strong. On average, roughly 200,000 unique TCR beta nucleotide sequences were sequenced per donor among fewer than 500 genotyped donors of the cohort, with 15% to 20% of those sequences being non-productive. Results the study describes overall, beyond this receptor: Because HLA typing was missing for some donors at each locus, association tests included only the typed subset. In a later analysis, most CMV-associated TCR beta chains were found to appear HLA-restricted, with HLA associations seemingly driven largely by CMV exposure. The authors suggested that the approach could potentially be extended to other disease states and immunological phenotypes. Correlated functional status among segregating V segments might reflect linkage disequilibrium, but an unknown experimental factor could not be ruled out. In a later analysis, several top co-occurrence clusters were reported to appear linked to parvovirus B19, influenza, CMV and Epstein-Barr virus. The study gave a list of over 150 TCR beta chains associated with cytomegalovirus. Sequencing depth was assumed to be roughly uniform across donors in the presence/absence analyses, though that assumption may not hold. In a later analysis, some 17,000 TCR beta sequences were associated with specific HLA alleles at a false discovery rate of 0.05. Only TCR beta chains were sequenced in this cohort, and the absence of alpha or paired-chain data limited detectable features. According to a later analysis, TCR association rates differed among HLA loci, with DRB1 alleles showing the most associated TCRs and HLA-C alleles showing the fewest. In both the original and validation cohorts, the classifier was reported to diagnose cytomegalovirus status with high specificity and sensitivity. Assigning TCR associations to individual alleles was difficult when HLA alleles, especially DR and DQ, strongly co-occurred. Three of the identified cytomegalovirus-associated TCR beta chains were confirmed in vitro to be specific for cytomegalovirus antigens. In a later genetic analysis, a missense DCLRE1C variant was associated with V-gene and J-gene trimming of TCR beta chains, and the association was replicated in an independent cohort. A later genetic analysis reported fewer N-insertions in productive TCRs among donors in an Asian-associated ancestry cluster than the approximately 670-donor mean. Because counts were too low, some 17 rarely observed V segments, including chromosome 9 orphons, were excluded from the earlier analysis of fewer than 650 of the donors. Most TCR sequences were observed very rarely across donors, whereas some public TCRs were present in many individuals. In an earlier analysis of roughly 500 of the donors, most TCR beta V segments appeared in productive rearrangements about 87% or about 30% of the time, broadly matching IMGT annotations. A further reported finding was that TCR beta sequences accurately predicted the HLA-A and HLA-B alleles for most subjects in the first cohort. A cluster of highly shared sequence variants was judged likely to be a technical artifact of the sequencing pipeline. Compared with equally common non-associated chains, HLA-associated TCR beta chains in a later analysis were more clonally expanded and had lower generation probabilities. Because the 87-base-pair reads could not distinguish some IMGT-functional V segments, including TRBV6-2 and TRBV6-3, those segments were excluded. CMV serostatus was the only immune exposure information available for the cohort.

The receptor library was made with the immunoSEQ multiplex PCR assay. For the multiplex PCR, a mixture combining 60 forward primers for TCR Vbeta segments and 13 reverse primers for TCR Jbeta segments was used. The CDR3 region of rearranged TCR beta genes was amplified from genomic DNA with a multiplex PCR assay. The Illumina HiSeq System was used to sequence the amplified TCR beta libraries as 87-base-pair reads. The authors processed their data as follows. A later analysis tallied tens of millions of unique TCR beta chains across the approximately 670 repertoires, and some 12 million of those chains were shared by two or more donors. Raw reads were error-corrected and collapsed into unique sequences by a nearest-neighbor algorithm in which closely related sequences were merged to remove PCR and sequencing errors. To assign V, D and J gene segments, CDR3 sequences were aligned to IMGT reference sequences. For a sequence to be retained, a match of at least six nucleotides was required to both a V gene segment and a J gene segment. A rearrangement was called productive if the CDR3 had no stop codons and remained in frame with V and J, and every other rearrangement was called non-productive. Following IMGT convention, CDR3 was defined as the stretch from the second conserved V-encoded cysteine up to the conserved J-encoded phenylalanine. The earlier analysis of about 610 of the donors excluded any sequence lacking an unambiguous match to a single V gene segment. An earlier analysis of about 590 of the donors classified V segments as functional when productive rearrangements were above 56.7% and as segregating when the standard deviation between donors was above 5%. To diagnose cytomegalovirus status from the catalog of TCR beta chain sequences, a statistical classification framework was built. In a later analysis, V and J genes were assigned by comparing TCR nucleotide sequences against IMGT/GENE-DB human TR gene sequences. The TCRdist pipeline was used in a later analysis to assign CDR3 sequences and most-parsimonious VDJ recombination scenarios. In a later analysis, each TCR beta chain was defined by its CDR3 amino acid sequence together with its V-gene family, and reads without a unique V-gene family were excluded. A later analysis removed nearly 600 highly shared, low-generation-probability nucleotide sequences to deal with suspected cross-contamination and a sequencing artifact. In a later analysis, a clonal expansion index for each public chain was calculated from normalized within-repertoire ranks of inferred template counts. In a later analysis, generation probabilities were computed using a VDJ recombination model fitted to out-of-frame rearrangements, and the results were checked against IGoR. In a later analysis, TCR-TCR, TCR-HLA and TCR-CMV co-occurrence was scored with hypergeometric tests, and a repertoire-size bias correction was applied to TCR pairs. In a later analysis, false discovery rates were estimated by permuting HLA or CMV assignments 20 times. In a later analysis, co-occurring TCRs were grouped with DBSCAN, and TCRdist sequence similarity was added when clustering was performed within HLA-allele-positive subsets. Repertoires with fewer than 30,000 or more than 120,000 public chains, plus five repertoires with anomalous nucleotide sharing, were excluded from co-occurrence clustering. TCRdb holds this immuneACCESS table with in-frame rearrangements only. Some clones are missing; in checked studies, unresolved V genes explain under half, and the rest has no known cause. V and J calls plus clone size are reproduced from that table; the DNA served to infer D and trimming. The table for this sample lists about 130,000 clones; 65% to 90% of them were counted only once. Of the sample, around 1.3% falls within the top ten clones.

As encoded in the germline V gene, CDR1 is SGHRS while CDR2 is YFSETQ. At the junction V is shortened by 2 bases and J by 2 bases; bases outside the gene matches: 14. The CDR3, from cysteine to phenylalanine, totals 18 residues. Only the CDR3 portion is preserved as DNA: 54 bases, with reading frame beginning at the first base. The cohort consisted of 650 to 700 healthy bone marrow donors. All cohort members were sampled while nominally healthy, although unrecorded immune exposures were likely present. The donor was CMV seronegative and was included in the group of 352 seronegative cohort members. Every donor gave a peripheral blood sample, and the peripheral blood mononuclear cells from that sample were used for TCR beta sequencing. The Qiagen DNeasy Blood Extraction Kit was used to extract genomic DNA from the blood cell samples. Turning to this clone: What this receptor recognizes is not known. One base away there is no much larger clone; base qualities are not given.

The sequenced material came from PBMCs. This TCR was sampled from a girl aged 2-15 years in good health and CMV-seronegative. This sequence uses TRBV5-1 and TRBJ2-3; TRBD2 agrees with 7 junctional bases. The nucleotide sequence is TGCGCCAGCAGCTTTGGACTAGGTGGAGTAACCTACACAGATACGCAGTATTTT. It encodes CASSFGLGGVTYTDTQYF.